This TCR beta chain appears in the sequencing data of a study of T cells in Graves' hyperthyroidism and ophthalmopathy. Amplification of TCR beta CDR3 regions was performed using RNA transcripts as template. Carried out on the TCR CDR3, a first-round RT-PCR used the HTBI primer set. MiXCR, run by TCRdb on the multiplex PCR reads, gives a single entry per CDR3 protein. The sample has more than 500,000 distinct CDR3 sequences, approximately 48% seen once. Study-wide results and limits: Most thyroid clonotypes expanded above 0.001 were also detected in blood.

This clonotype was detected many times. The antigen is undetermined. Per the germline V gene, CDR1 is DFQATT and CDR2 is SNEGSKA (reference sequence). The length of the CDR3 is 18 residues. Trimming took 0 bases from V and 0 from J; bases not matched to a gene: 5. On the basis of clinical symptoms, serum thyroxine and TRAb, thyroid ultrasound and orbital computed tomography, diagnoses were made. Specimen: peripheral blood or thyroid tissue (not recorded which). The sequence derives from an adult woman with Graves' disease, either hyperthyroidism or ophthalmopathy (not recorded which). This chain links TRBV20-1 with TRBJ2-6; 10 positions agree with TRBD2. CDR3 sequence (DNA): TGCAGTGCTAGAGAACTAGCGGGACCCCGCTCTGGGGCCAACGTCCTGACTTTC. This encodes CSARELAGPRSGANVLTF.